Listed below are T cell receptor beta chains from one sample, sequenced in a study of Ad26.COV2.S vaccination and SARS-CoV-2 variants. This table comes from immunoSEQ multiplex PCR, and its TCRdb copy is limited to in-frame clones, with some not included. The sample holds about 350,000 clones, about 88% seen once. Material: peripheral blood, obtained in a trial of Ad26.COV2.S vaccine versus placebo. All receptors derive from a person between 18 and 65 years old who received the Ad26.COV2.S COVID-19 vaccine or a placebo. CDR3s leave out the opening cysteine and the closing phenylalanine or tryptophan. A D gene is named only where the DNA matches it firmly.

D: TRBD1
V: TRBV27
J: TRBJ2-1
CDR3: ASSLKGQGNEQF

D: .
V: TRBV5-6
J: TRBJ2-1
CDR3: ASRQGGYNEQF

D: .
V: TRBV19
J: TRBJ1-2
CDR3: ASTKGMSGYT

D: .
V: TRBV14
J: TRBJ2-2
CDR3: ASSHRLGEARGTGELF

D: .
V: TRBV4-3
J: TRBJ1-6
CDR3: ASSQEQGSSPLH

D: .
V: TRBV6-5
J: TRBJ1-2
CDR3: ASSYAEGGNGYT

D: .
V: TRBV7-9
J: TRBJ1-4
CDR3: ASSSPSGTESGKLF

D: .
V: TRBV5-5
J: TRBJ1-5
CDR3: ASSGLWGRDSNQPQH

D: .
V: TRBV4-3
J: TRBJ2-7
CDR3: ASSRYGGPNYEQY

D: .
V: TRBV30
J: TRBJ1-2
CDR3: AWRASGLPNYGYT

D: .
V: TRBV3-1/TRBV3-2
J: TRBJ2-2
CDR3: ASSQVRELF

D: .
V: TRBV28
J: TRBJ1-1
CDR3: ASSNGADRRDTEAF

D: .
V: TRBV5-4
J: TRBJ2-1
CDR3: ASSLAYGASYNEQF

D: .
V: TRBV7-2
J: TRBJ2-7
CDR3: ASSLRQGGGWGEQY

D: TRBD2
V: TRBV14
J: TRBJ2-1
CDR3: ASSQDRKAGLKQF

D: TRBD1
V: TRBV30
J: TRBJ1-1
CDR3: AWSIRGDTEAF

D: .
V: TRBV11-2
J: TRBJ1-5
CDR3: ASSLAGGYQPQH

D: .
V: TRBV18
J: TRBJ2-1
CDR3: ASSPFRYNEQF

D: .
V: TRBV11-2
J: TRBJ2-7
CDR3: ASSFSDYEQY

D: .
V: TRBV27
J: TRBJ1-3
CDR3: ASSPMGFPGNTIY

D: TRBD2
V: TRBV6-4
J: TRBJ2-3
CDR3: ASSPGAGGSTDTQY

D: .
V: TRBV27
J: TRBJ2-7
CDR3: ASSLGQGSYEQY

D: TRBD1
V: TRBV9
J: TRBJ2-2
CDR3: ASSGGTDANTGELF

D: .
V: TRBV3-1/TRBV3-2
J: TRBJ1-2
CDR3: ASSPAGYGYT

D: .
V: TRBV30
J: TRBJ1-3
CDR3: AWSLPSQGQTIY

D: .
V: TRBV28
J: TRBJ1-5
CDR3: ASSQIGAENQPQH

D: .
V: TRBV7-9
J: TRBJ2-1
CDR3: ASSLALGFEQF

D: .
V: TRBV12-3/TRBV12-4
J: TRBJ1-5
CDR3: ASSSFVDQPQH

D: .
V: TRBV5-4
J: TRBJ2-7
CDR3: ASSLEAEISSYEQY

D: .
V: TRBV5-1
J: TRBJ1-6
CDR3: ASSLDGHTGLSLH

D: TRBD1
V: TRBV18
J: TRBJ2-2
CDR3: ASSPLGTGAGTGELF

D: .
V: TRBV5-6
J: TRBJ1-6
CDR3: ASSFPAGASNSPLH

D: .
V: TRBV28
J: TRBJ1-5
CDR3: ASRARHYSNQPQH

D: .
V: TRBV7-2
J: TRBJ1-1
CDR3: ASSLLVGIMNTEAF

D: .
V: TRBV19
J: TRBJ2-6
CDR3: ASSIDGPIYSGANVLT

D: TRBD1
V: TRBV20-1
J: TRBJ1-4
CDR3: SASGQGTEKLF

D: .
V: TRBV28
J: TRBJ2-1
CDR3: ASSSPFDDEQF

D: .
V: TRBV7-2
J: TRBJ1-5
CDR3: ASSPTIVQPQH

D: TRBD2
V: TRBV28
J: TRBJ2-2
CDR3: ASNLKSGVNTGELF

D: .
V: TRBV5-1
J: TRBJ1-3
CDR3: ASSSRNNRDGPIY

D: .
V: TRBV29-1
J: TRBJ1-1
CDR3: SVVGGRAF

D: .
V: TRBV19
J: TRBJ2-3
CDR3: ASSLSGITDTQY

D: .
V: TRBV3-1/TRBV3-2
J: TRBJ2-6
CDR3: ASSVSSGANVLT

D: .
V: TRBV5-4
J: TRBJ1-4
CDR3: ASSFQGNEKLF

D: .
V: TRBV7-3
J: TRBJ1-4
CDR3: ASSLGSGVGEKLF

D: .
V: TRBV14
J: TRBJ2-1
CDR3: ASSQSMLYNEQF

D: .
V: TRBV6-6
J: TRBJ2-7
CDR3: ASSYHRDTSYEQY

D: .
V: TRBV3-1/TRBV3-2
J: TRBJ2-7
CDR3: ASSQAETYEQY

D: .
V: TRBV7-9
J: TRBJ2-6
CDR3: ASSSKTNSGANVLT

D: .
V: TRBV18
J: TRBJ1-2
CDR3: ASSPRREGTSGYT

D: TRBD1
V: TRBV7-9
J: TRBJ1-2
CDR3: ASSSGQGDYGYT

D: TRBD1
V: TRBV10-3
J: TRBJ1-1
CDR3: AIRGTDTEAF

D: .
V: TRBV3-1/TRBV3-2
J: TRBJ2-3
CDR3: ASSPRTGASTDTQY

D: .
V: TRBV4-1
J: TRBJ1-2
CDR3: ASSHPGGRDYGYT

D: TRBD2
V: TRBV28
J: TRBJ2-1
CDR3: ASRGSGSRSSYNEQF

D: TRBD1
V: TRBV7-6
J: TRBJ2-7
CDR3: ASSSSTGGSGH

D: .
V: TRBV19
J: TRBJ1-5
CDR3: ASSIGGGGGNQPQH

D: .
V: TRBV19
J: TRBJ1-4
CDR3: ASSPPGVGEKLF